Shown below are 12 T cell receptor beta chains from a single sample sequenced in a study of blood T cell repertoires in COVID-19. Produced via immunoSEQ multiplex PCR; TCRdb's table is partial and in-frame only. The sample records over 200,000 clones, about 88% being singletons. The sequencing sample was made of peripheral blood. The receptors here all came from a man aged 35 to 55 with active or convalescent COVID-19.

The chain joins TRBV27 to TRBJ1-5; D is undetermined. This CDR3 is 13 amino acids long. Germline V gives CDR1 MNHEY, CDR2 SMNVEV (reference sequence). Trimming removed 5 bases at V and 1 base at J, with 6 bases between. CDR3 DNA: TGTGCCAGCAGTCCGTCGAGCAATCAGCCCCAGCATTTT. Protein: CASSPSSNQPQHF.

This clone was seen once. This chain uses TRBV2 with TRBJ1-5, with D tentatively TRBD1 (5 bases). Looked up from germline, CDR1 is SNHLY and CDR2 is FYNNEI. Trimming stripped 2 bases from V and 3 bases from J, with 14 bases between. The CDR3 totals 16 residues. For the CDR3, the DNA is TGTGCCAGCAGTGAATCTGGGCCAGGGATCAATCAGCCCCAGCATTTT. Its protein product is CASSESGPGINQPQHF.

This chain uses TRBV27 with TRBJ1-2; TRBD1 matches at 8 bases. Germline-derived CDR1 and CDR2 are MNHEY and SMNVEV (reference sequence). This CDR3 comprises 15 residues. Trimming took 6 bases from V and 8 from J; bases not matched to a gene: 14. CDR3: CASRKPGQVMDGYTF. CDR3 nucleotide sequence: TGTGCCAGCAGGAAACCGGGACAGGTGATGGACGGCTACACCTTC.

The V and J genes are TRBV19 and TRBJ2-1; 11 bases map to TRBD2. This CDR3 comprises 15 residues. V dropped 5 bases and J dropped 5; count of bases not matched to a gene: 5. Per the germline V gene, CDR1 is LNHDA and CDR2 is SQIVND (reference sequence). This CDR3 is CASSPRLAGHNEQFF. CDR3 DNA: TGTGCCAGTAGTCCCAGACTAGCGGGACACAATGAGCAGTTCTTC.

The V gene is TRBV11-3, the J gene TRBJ1-6, with D tentatively TRBD1 (5 bases). The CDR3 contains 13 residues. V gave up 4 bases and J gave up 9 bases, with 10 bases separating them. In germline, CDR1 is SGHNT, CDR2 YENEEA. CDR3 DNA: TGTGCCAGCAGCTACCAGGGAAGTTCACCCCTCCACTTT. Protein product: CASSYQGSSPLHF.

V is TRBV7-3 and J is TRBJ2-1; 7 bases map to TRBD2. The CDR3 spans 11 residues. With 5 bases clipped from V and 10 bases from J, the junction kept 2 bases outside the gene matches. CDR1 SGHTA and CDR2 FQGTGA come from the germline V gene. CDR3 coding DNA: TGTGCCAGCAGCCTTAGCGGGGAGCAGTTCTTC. It is translated as CASSLSGEQFF.

The chain carries TRBV19 and TRBJ2-4, with D perhaps TRBD2 (5 bases). This CDR3 comprises 16 residues. CDR1 and CDR2 from the germline V gene are LNHDA and SQIVND (reference sequence). V was cut by 4 bases and J by 0 bases, with 13 bases left in between. The CDR3 nucleotides are TGTGCCAGTAGTAGGTCCGGGGTACAAGCCAAAAACATTCAGTACTTC. The encoded protein is CASSRSGVQAKNIQYF. The full variable domain, rest sourced from reference TRBV19 and TRBJ2-4, is DGGITQSPKYLFRKEGQNVTLSCEQNLNHDAMYWYRQDPGQGLRLIYYSQIVNDFQKGDIAEGYSVSREKKESFPLTVTSAQKNPTAFYLCASSRSGVQAKNIQYFGAGTRLSVL.

The V call is TRBV3-1 (or the pseudogene TRBV3-2), the J call TRBJ1-1; 7 positions match TRBD1. V lost 3 bases to trimming and J lost 4 bases; unmatched junction nucleotides: 8. CDR3 size: 15 residues. Germline V gene sequence: CDR1 LGHDT, CDR2 YNNKEL (reference sequence). CDR3 DNA: TGTGCCAGCAGCCAGGTGAGACAGGGCTCCACTGAAGCTTTCTTT. Protein product: CASSQVRQGSTEAFF.

The genes are TRBV4-1 and TRBJ2-1, with 8 bases identical to TRBD1. The CDR3 contains 14 residues. Germline-derived CDR1 and CDR2 are MGHRA and YSYEKL. Trimming cost V 4 bases and J 7 bases; bases outside gene matches: 6. As DNA, the CDR3 is TGCGCCAGCAGCCCGGGACAGGTCGGGAATGAGCAGTTCTTC. Translating it yields CASSPGQVGNEQFF.

The CDR3 loop reads CASTSGRDYEQFF. The CDR3 nucleotides are TGTGCCAGTACGAGCGGGAGGGACTATGAGCAGTTCTTC. The V and J genes are TRBV19 and TRBJ2-1, with 10 bases identical to TRBD2. Germline CDR1 reads LNHDA; CDR2 reads SQIVND (reference sequence). The CDR3 is 13 residues long. The V segment lost 7 bases and the J segment 8 bases; nucleotides outside the gene matches: 5.

V is TRBV9 and J is TRBJ2-1, with 9 bases lining up with TRBD2. The V gene's germline CDR1 is SGDLS and CDR2 YYNGEE. The ends lost 3 bases at V and 2 bases at J; junction bases unmatched: 9. The CDR3 has 17 residues. The CDR3 coding sequence is TGTGCCAGCAGCGGAGGGCGCAGGACTAGCGCCTACAATGAGCAGTTCTTC. Translated: CASSGGRRTSAYNEQFF.

The chain uses TRBV5-8 and TRBJ2-7; the match to TRBD1 covers 8 bases. The CDR3 is made up of 14 amino acids. The J segment lost 4 bases and the V segment lost 3 bases, leaving 6 bases of the junction unmatched. Germline CDR1 SGHTS, CDR2 YDEGEE. CDR3 protein: CASSSRDRKYEQYF. The CDR3, as DNA: TGTGCCAGCAGCTCCCGGGACAGGAAATACGAGCAGTACTTC.